The 2 T cell receptor beta chains given below trace back to one sample, sequenced in a study of identical twins. TCRdb independently ran MiXCR on the 5' RACE reads; one entry per CDR3 protein. The table lists fewer than 650,000 distinct CDR3 sequences, about 7% of them singletons. Separately, the same data were catalogued under a study of yellow fever vaccine responses in identical twins.

Sequencing input: PBMCs. All receptors derive from a woman aged 18-30 years in good health.

The rearrangement joins TRBV4-1 to TRBJ2-3; either TRBD1 or TRBD2 may supply D (5 bases each). The CDR3 has 16 residues. Germline CDR1 reads MGHRA; CDR2 reads YSYEKL. Trimming stripped 1 base from V and 6 bases from J, with 17 bases between. The CDR3 DNA follows: TGCGCCAGCAGCCAAGTGGGGACCGCGGTGTTTGATACGCAGTATTTT. Encoded protein: CASSQVGTAVFDTQYF.

This clonotype appeared a few times. The CDR3 loop reads CASSQEGPDNEQFF. The CDR3 DNA follows: TGCGCCAGCAGCCAAGAAGGCCCCGACAATGAGCAGTTCTTC. The chain joins TRBV4-1 to TRBJ2-1; D not certain. Germline V CDR1 and CDR2: MGHRA, YSYEKL. This CDR3 region has 14 residues. The V end was cut by 0 bases, the J end by 5 bases, with 8 bases between.